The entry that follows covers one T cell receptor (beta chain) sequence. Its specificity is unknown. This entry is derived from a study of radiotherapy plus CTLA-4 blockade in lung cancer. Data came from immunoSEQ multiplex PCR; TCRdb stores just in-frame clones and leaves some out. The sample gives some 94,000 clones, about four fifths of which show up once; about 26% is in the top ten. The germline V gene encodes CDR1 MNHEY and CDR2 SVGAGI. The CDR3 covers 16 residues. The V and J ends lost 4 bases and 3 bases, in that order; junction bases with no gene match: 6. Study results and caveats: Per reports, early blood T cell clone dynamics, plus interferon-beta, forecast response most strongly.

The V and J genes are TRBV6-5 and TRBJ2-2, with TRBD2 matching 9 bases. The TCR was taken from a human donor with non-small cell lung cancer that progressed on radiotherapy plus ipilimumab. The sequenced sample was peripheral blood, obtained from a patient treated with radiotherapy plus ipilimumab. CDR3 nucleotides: TGTGCCAGCAGTTCTAGCGGGGAGACGGACACCGGGGAGCTGTTTTTT. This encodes CASSSSGETDTGELFF.